This is a list of T cell receptor beta chains from one sample in a study of T-cell reconstitution after alpha-beta-depleted transplantation in children. TCRdb re-derived calls from the PCR reads in MiXCR, one entry per CDR3 protein. Among around 440,000 distinct CDR3 sequences listed, 15% to 20% were seen once. This specimen consisted of PBMCs, mostly from graft donor cells, obtained 360 days after TCRalphabeta/CD19-depleted stem cell transplant. These receptors originate from a boy under two years old who had a stem cell transplant for Wiskott-Aldrich syndrome, so the T cells may come from the graft donor. Each CDR3 is given with its conserved first and last residue. Fields, in order: clone size, D gene, V gene, J gene, CDR3 DNA, CDR3 protein. A D gene is named only where the DNA matches it firmly. Rows may omit the clone size; those that give it use once, few, many or a size class.

>few|NA|TRBV20-1|TRBJ2-3
TGCAGTGCTAGAAGCACAGATACGCAGTATTTT
CSARSTDTQYF
>NA|TRBD1|TRBV11-3|TRBJ2-5
TGTGCCAGCAGATTTGACAGGGTCCAAGAGACCCAGTACTTC
CASRFDRVQETQYF
>few|TRBD2|TRBV7-2|TRBJ2-3
TGTGCCAGCAGCTTAGCCTTACTAGCGGGAGGACGGAACACAGATACGCAGTATTTT
CASSLALLAGGRNTDTQYF
>NA|TRBD2|TRBV20-1|TRBJ2-1
TGCAGTGCCCTTAGCGGGGGTACACAGTTCTTC
CSALSGGTQFF
>many|NA|TRBV5-1|TRBJ2-1
TGCGCCAGCAGCCAACAAACCTCGGGGAATGAGCAGTTCTTC
CASSQQTSGNEQFF
>NA|NA|TRBV2|TRBJ2-2
TGTGCCAGCAGTGAAGGTACACACACCGGGGAGCTGTTTTTT
CASSEGTHTGELFF
>few|TRBD1|TRBV28|TRBJ1-2
TGTGCCATCTCAGGGGACAGCTCCTCTAACTATGGCTACACCTTC
CAISGDSSSNYGYTF
>NA|NA|TRBV6-9|TRBJ2-5
TGTGCCAGCAGTTATCTTGCACCGGGAAAACAAGAGACCCAGTACTTC
CASSYLAPGKQETQYF
>few|NA|TRBV7-9|TRBJ2-1
TGTGCCAGCAGCCCGACGACAGGGAGGAACTACAATGAGCAGTTCTTC
CASSPTTGRNYNEQFF
>NA|TRBD2|TRBV20-1|TRBJ2-7
TGCAGTGGCGCCCGACTAGCGGGGGGCCAAACTCCCTACGAGCAGTACTTC
CSGARLAGGQTPYEQYF
>many|NA|TRBV29-1|TRBJ2-2
TGCAGCGTTGAAGAGCAGGGAAGGGGAACCGGGGAGCTGTTTTTT
CSVEEQGRGTGELFF
>many|TRBD2|TRBV18|TRBJ2-3
TGTGCCAGCTCACCTCTAGCGGGAGTTCCAGATACGCAGTATTTT
CASSPLAGVPDTQYF
>NA|NA|TRBV24-1|TRBJ2-5
TGTGCCACAGGTGGGGAGACAGGGAGGCAAGAGACCCAGTACTTC
CATGGETGRQETQYF
>few|NA|TRBV7-8|TRBJ2-1
TGTGCCAGCAGCTTAGGACTTTGGGGAGCTATTACGCGGAATGAGCAGTTCTTC
CASSLGLWGAITRNEQFF
>NA|TRBD1|TRBV19|TRBJ2-7
TGTGCCAGTAGTATCTTAGCCGGGACAGGGTTCGACGAGCAGTACTTC
CASSILAGTGFDEQYF
>NA|TRBD2|TRBV20-1|TRBJ2-1
TGCAGTGCTAGGCTACTAGCGGCCTACAATGAGCAGTTCTTC
CSARLLAAYNEQFF
>NA|NA|TRBV30|TRBJ2-7
TGTGCCTGGAATAGACAGGTGGGCTCCTACGAGCAGTACTTC
CAWNRQVGSYEQYF
>NA|NA|TRBV12-3/TRBV12-4|TRBJ2-7
TGTGCCAGCAGTCGAAAGGGGACCCCCCTCTACGAGCAGTACTTC
CASSRKGTPLYEQYF
>NA|NA|TRBV5-1|TRBJ2-3
TGCGCCAGCAGTCGGCTAACTAGCTCCAGCACAGATACGCAGTATTTT
CASSRLTSSSTDTQYF
>few|NA|TRBV7-8|TRBJ1-1
TGTGCCAGCAGCGATAGCAGGAGCCTAGGCGCTGAAGCTTTCTTT
CASSDSRSLGAEAFF
>NA|NA|TRBV6-1|TRBJ2-7
TGTGCCAGCAGTCCCGCCGAGGACACCTACGAGCAGTACTTC
CASSPAEDTYEQYF
>NA|TRBD2|TRBV10-3|TRBJ2-7
TGTGCCATCAGTTTAGGGACTAGCGGGAGGCCGCCTAAGACCTACGAGCAGTACTTC
CAISLGTSGRPPKTYEQYF
>NA|NA|TRBV27|TRBJ2-7
TGTGCCAGCAGTCCCATACCAGGGTATCCCTACGAGCAGTACTTC
CASSPIPGYPYEQYF
>few|NA|TRBV2|TRBJ1-2
TGTGCCAGCACCTTCGGACAAGGTCGTGGCTACACCTTC
CASTFGQGRGYTF
>NA|NA|TRBV28|TRBJ2-7
TGTGCCAGCAGTTTAGTAGGCGTTGGGCTCTACGAGCAGTACTTC
CASSLVGVGLYEQYF
>few|NA|TRBV12-3/TRBV12-4|TRBJ2-1
TGTGCCAGCAGAGGGACTCGACGGTACAATGAGCAGTTCTTC
CASRGTRRYNEQFF
>NA|NA|TRBV7-9|TRBJ2-1
TGTGCCAGCAGCCGTAGGCTAGATGATGAGCAGTTCTTC
CASSRRLDDEQFF
>NA|NA|TRBV7-2|TRBJ2-7
TGTGCCAGCAGCTTAGAGACAAGGGCCTACGAGCAGTACTTC
CASSLETRAYEQYF
>NA|NA|TRBV27|TRBJ2-7
TGTGCCAGCCGCCCATTGGGATTCCTTGGGTACGAGCAGTACTTC
CASRPLGFLGYEQYF
>NA|NA|TRBV3-1|TRBJ2-1
TGTGCCAGCAGCCCTCCTTCCATTTCAGTCTACAATGAGCAGTTCTTC
CASSPPSISVYNEQFF
>NA|NA|TRBV5-5|TRBJ2-7
TGTGCCAGCACTGAGGGGCTCCTTTGGTTTTACGAGCAGTACTTC
CASTEGLLWFYEQYF
>few|TRBD1|TRBV20-1|TRBJ1-6
TGCAGTGCTAGTGCAGGGGGCATCAGCTCCTATAATTCACCCCTCCACTTT
CSASAGGISSYNSPLHF
>few|TRBD2|TRBV6-1|TRBJ2-1
TGTGCCAGCAATGGACTAGCGGGAGGAGAGGGTAGTCATGAGCAGTTCTTC
CASNGLAGGEGSHEQFF
>few|TRBD1|TRBV10-3|TRBJ2-7
TGTGCCATCAGTGAGTGGGACAGGGGGAACTACGAGCAGTACTTC
CAISEWDRGNYEQYF
>NA|NA|TRBV10-3|TRBJ1-1
TGTGCCATCAGTTGGGAGGAGGACACTGAAGCTTTCTTT
CAISWEEDTEAFF
>NA|NA|TRBV27|TRBJ1-2
TGTGCCAGCAGTTTAATTGGGACGAACTATGGCTACACCTTC
CASSLIGTNYGYTF
>NA|TRBD2|TRBV3-1|TRBJ2-4
TGTGCCAGCAGCCAAGAATTCCCAGGACTAGCGGTCAAAAACATTCAGTACTTC
CASSQEFPGLAVKNIQYF